A single sample is the source of the 15 T cell receptor beta chains below, sequenced in a study of control samples from healthy donors and cancer patients. Clones were sequenced by immunoSEQ multiplex PCR, and TCRdb holds only the in-frame ones, with some missing. The sample lists hundreds of thousands of clones; more than 80% were seen once. Sequenced: PBMCs. Receptors originate from a man aged 40-55 years with head and neck cancer.

The chain combines TRBV5-4 with TRBJ1-1; D perhaps matches TRBD1 (5 bases). Germline V gene lookup returns CDR1 SGHNT and CDR2 YYREEE (reference sequence). Trimming stripped 3 bases from V and 4 bases from J, with 7 bases between. The CDR3 contains 12 residues. The CDR3 region has the DNA TGTGCCAGCAGCTACGGGACCACTGAAGCTTTCTTT. As protein: CASSYGTTEAFF.

This chain connects TRBV6-6 to TRBJ2-7; the D is unclear. V lost 7 bases and J 2 bases, leaving 12 bases between the germline ends. The CDR3 totals 13 residues. The germline CDR1 and CDR2 sequences are MNHNY and SVGAGI (reference sequence). CDR3 region: CASTVDGTYEQYF. The CDR3 DNA reads TGTGCCAGCACCGTGGACGGTACCTACGAGCAGTACTTC.

J is TRBJ2-5 and V is TRBV6-5; TRBD2 might be the D (5 bases). V was cut by 2 bases and J by 7 bases, with 5 bases left in between. The CDR3 has 11 amino acids. Germline assignment: CDR1 MNHEY and CDR2 SVGAGI. Here the CDR3 reads CASSYEGTQYF. The CDR3 region has the DNA TGTGCCAGCAGTTACGAGGGGACCCAGTACTTC.

This rearrangement joins TRBV10-2 to TRBJ2-1, with no clear D. V dropped 7 bases and J dropped 4 bases, with 17 bases sitting between them. The germline CDR1 and CDR2 sequences are WSHSY and SAAADI. The CDR3 spans 15 residues. The CDR3 sequence is CASKHGTVLYNEQFF. The CDR3 DNA reads TGCGCCAGCAAACACGGCACAGTTCTTTACAATGAGCAGTTCTTC.

The genes are TRBV9 and TRBJ2-3, with no clear D. This CDR3 comprises 13 residues. V was pared by 0 bases and J by 2 bases, with 4 bases between. CDR1 SGDLS and CDR2 YYNGEE come from the germline V gene. The chain's CDR3 is CASSVAHTDTQYF. The DNA for the CDR3 is TGTGCCAGCAGCGTAGCCCACACAGATACGCAGTATTTT.

V gene TRBV28 combines with J gene TRBJ1-6; a weak D match, TRBD1 (6 bases). The CDR3 runs to 13 residues. Germline CDR1 and CDR2: MDHEN and SYDVKM. Trimming shortened V by 6 bases and J by 7 bases, and 10 bases separated the two germline ends. The CDR3 sequence: CASRSQGNSPLHF. CDR3 nucleotide sequence: TGTGCCAGCAGGTCCCAGGGGAATTCACCCCTCCACTTT.

The chain uses TRBV12-3 or TRBV12-4 and TRBJ2-5; unclear D gene. The germline V and J ends were trimmed by 3 bases and 4 bases, with 9 bases remaining between them. The CDR3 covers 13 residues. Written as DNA, the CDR3 is TGTGCCAGCAGTTTGTTGGTTTTAGAGACCCAGTACTTC. Amino acids: CASSLLVLETQYF.

This clone came up once. V usage is TRBV3-1 (or the pseudogene TRBV3-2) and J usage is TRBJ1-2; D is perhaps TRBD1 (6 bases). Germline loops: CDR1 LGHDT, CDR2 YNNKEL (reference sequence). Trimming removed 4 bases at V and 3 bases at J, with 12 bases between. CDR3 length: 14 residues. The CDR3: CASSREGGDYGYTF. DNA of the CDR3: TGTGCCAGCAGCCGGGAGGGGGGCGACTATGGCTACACCTTC.

The chain is built from TRBV30 and TRBJ2-3; 13 bases are a match to TRBD2. The ends lost 2 bases at V and 4 bases at J; junction bases unmatched: 12. The CDR3 runs to 18 residues. Germline V CDR1 and CDR2: GTSNPN, SVGIG (reference sequence). CDR3 region: CAWSPRRTSGGSPDTQYF. In nucleotides, the CDR3 is TGTGCCTGGAGTCCCCGCAGGACTAGCGGGGGTAGTCCAGATACGCAGTATTTT.

The chain combines TRBV4-3 with TRBJ2-7; 7 bases map to TRBD2. Trimming at V came to 3 bases and at J to 1 base, leaving 9 bases not matched to a gene. There are 16 residues in the CDR3. The germline V gene has CDR1 LGHNA and CDR2 YSLEER. The CDR3 here is CASSQNAGVASYEQYF. The CDR3, as DNA: TGCGCCAGCAGCCAGAATGCGGGGGTAGCATCCTACGAGCAGTACTTC.

V usage is TRBV11-3 and J usage is TRBJ2-2; D might be TRBD1 (6 bases). In germline, CDR1 is SGHNT, CDR2 YENEEA. The CDR3 consists of 17 residues. V shed 5 bases and J shed 5 bases, with 21 bases lying between them. CDR3 bases: TGTGCCAGCAGCACGATTTCAGGGGCCCCCATAACCGGGGAGCTGTTTTTT. Translation: CASSTISGAPITGELFF.

V is TRBV2 and J is TRBJ1-1; D is unresolved. The CDR3 covers 13 residues. The germline V and J ends were trimmed by 4 bases and 1 base, with 7 bases remaining between them. CDR1 is SNHLY, CDR2 FYNNEI, per germline. CDR3 nucleotide sequence: TGTGCCAGCAGTGTAAGTTCGAACACTGAAGCTTTCTTT. Translating gives CASSVSSNTEAFF.

The gene calls are TRBV30 and TRBJ2-7, with D perhaps TRBD2 (5 bases). Trimming took off 1 base at V and 6 bases at J, with 19 bases between the two ends. The CDR3 covers 15 residues. Germline V gene data show CDR1 as GTSNPN and CDR2 as SVGIG (reference sequence). CDR3 DNA: TGTGCCTGGAGTGACCCGGGGTTGGGGTTCGTCGAGCAGTACTTC. Encoded protein: CAWSDPGLGFVEQYF.

This rearrangement joins TRBV4-3 to TRBJ2-7; TRBD1 matches at 7 bases. The CDR3 length is 15 residues. The J segment lost 3 bases and the V segment lost 4 bases, leaving 9 bases of the junction unmatched. CDR1 and CDR2 from the germline V gene are LGHNA and YSLEER. The CDR3 spells CASSLGPGTDYEQYF. For the CDR3, the DNA is TGCGCCAGCAGCCTCGGTCCCGGGACAGACTACGAGCAGTACTTC.

The V gene is TRBV29-1, the J gene TRBJ1-5; 9 bases fit TRBD1. This CDR3 spans 13 amino acids. CDR1 SQVTM and CDR2 ANQGSEA come from the germline V gene. V gave up 7 bases and J gave up 3 bases; unmatched junction bases: 4. CDR3 coding DNA: TGCAGCGCATCACAGGGGGCCAATCAGCCCCAGCATTTT. It codes for CSASQGANQPQHF.